This TCR beta chain is drawn from a study of T cell repertoires in cytomegalovirus infection. Study overall: Public TCR beta signatures indicated both CMV infection and matching HLA type.

About this clonotype itself: Its antigen is unknown.

V was clipped by 5 bases and J by 4 bases, with 11 bases between them. CDR3 length: 13 amino acids. TCRdb re-called the reads through MiXCR, storing one row per CDR3 protein. The data contain around 540,000 distinct CDR3 sequences, roughly a third of them singletons. The chain is built from TRBV12-3 or TRBV12-4 and TRBJ2-5, with D possibly being TRBD2 (5 bases). This receptor was identified in a human donor in good health (CMV status not recorded). Some clones in this sample may be carry-over from other donors' samples. Sequencing was performed on cultured PBMCs, taken from culture after CMV antigen stimulation. CDR3 loop: CASSALVGETQYF. Written as DNA, the CDR3 is TGTGCCAGCAGTGCACTAGTGGGAGAGACCCAGTACTTC.